The rows below give T cell receptor beta chains drawn from one sample of a study of T cells in localized non-small cell lung cancer. Produced via immunoSEQ multiplex PCR; TCRdb's table is partial and in-frame only. Among more than 2,000 clones listed, around 21% were seen once. This specimen consisted of lung tumor tissue, obtained before any cancer treatment. All receptors derive from a male donor older than 55 with stage II lung adenocarcinoma. Both conserved end residues are part of each CDR3. The order of the fields is clone size, J gene, D gene, V gene, CDR3 DNA, CDR3 protein. The D gene is left open where the match is weak. Clone size is shown for a subset of rows, as once, few, many or a class of expanded clone.

>-|TRBJ2-7|-|TRBV5-1
TGCGCCAGCAGCTTCTCTCACAGGGCCTACGAGCAGTACTTC
CASSFSHRAYEQYF
>few|TRBJ2-1|-|TRBV4-1
TGCGCCAGCAGCCAAGCCGCCCCTAGGGGGACGCTCTACAATGAGCAGTTCTTC
CASSQAAPRGTLYNEQFF
>medium-sized|TRBJ1-1|TRBD1|TRBV14
TGTGCCAGCAGCTTTTGGACAGGGAACACTGAAGCTTTCTTT
CASSFWTGNTEAFF
>medium-sized|TRBJ1-5|-|TRBV11-3
TGTGCCAGCAGCTTAGGGGTCGCCCGGAGGAATCAGCCCCAGCATTTT
CASSLGVARRNQPQHF
>-|TRBJ1-6|-|TRBV9
TGTGCCAGCAGCGAGGGACCGGATTCACCCCTCCACTTT
CASSEGPDSPLHF
>once|TRBJ2-7|-|TRBV15
TGTGCCACCAGCCCTACCCCCGCCGCGGGACTGAGCTCCTACGAGCAGTACTTC
CATSPTPAAGLSSYEQYF
>few|TRBJ1-1|TRBD1|TRBV6-8
TGTGCCAGCAGTTATGGACAGGCCTTTGAAGCTTTCTTT
CASSYGQAFEAFF
>-|TRBJ2-2|-|TRBV6-8
TGTGCCAGCAGTTATGGGACCGGGGAGCTGTTTTTT
CASSYGTGELFF
>few|TRBJ1-5|-|TRBV11-3
TGTGCCAGCAGCTCCCGCGGCAGTCATCAGCCCCAGCATTTT
CASSSRGSHQPQHF
>-|TRBJ1-5|TRBD1|TRBV4-1
TGCGCCAGCAGCCAAGATGGGACAGGGCGGTATCAGCCCCAGCATTTT
CASSQDGTGRYQPQHF
>few|TRBJ1-1|-|TRBV11-3
TGTGCCAGCAGCTTATACGGGATAAACACTGAAGCTTTCTTT
CASSLYGINTEAFF
>-|TRBJ2-2|TRBD1|TRBV25-1
TGTGCCAGCAGCCCCCGGACAGGGAACACCGGGGAGCTGTTTTTT
CASSPRTGNTGELFF
>medium-sized|TRBJ2-2|-|TRBV11-3
TGTGCCAGCAGGTCCGGGACCTCCACCGGGGAGCTGTTTTTT
CASRSGTSTGELFF
>few|TRBJ2-3|-|TRBV11-3
TGTGCCAGCAGCTTAGATGGGGGGACTAGCACAGATACGCAGTATTTT
CASSLDGGTSTDTQYF
>few|TRBJ1-5|-|TRBV6-8
TGTGCCAGCAGTTACCGGGACAGCAATCAGCCCCAGCATTTT
CASSYRDSNQPQHF
>few|TRBJ1-6|-|TRBV11-3
TGTGCCAGCAGCTTCAGGACCCTTTTAAGGACCTATAATTCACCCCTCCACTTT
CASSFRTLLRTYNSPLHF
>-|TRBJ2-1|-|TRBV9
TGTGCCAGCAGCGTAGAAGAATACAATGAGCAGTTCTTC
CASSVEEYNEQFF
>-|TRBJ2-5|-|TRBV12-5
TGTGCCAGCACAAACGGCAAGACCCAGTACTTC
CASTNGKTQYF
>-|TRBJ2-3|-|TRBV19
TGTGCCAGTAGTGGAGGGGCCAGCACAGATACGCAGTATTTT
CASSGGASTDTQYF
>few|TRBJ1-1|-|TRBV6-8
TGTGCCAGCAGTTACTCGGTCCTACTCAACACTGAAGCTTTCTTT
CASSYSVLLNTEAFF
>-|TRBJ2-1|TRBD2|TRBV9
TGTGCCAGCAGCGGGGCTAGCGGGGGTCTTTCCTACAATGAGCAGTTCTTC
CASSGASGGLSYNEQFF
>-|TRBJ1-6|TRBD1|TRBV5-1
TGCGCCAGCAGCTTGGGACAGGGGGTAGGTTCACCCCTCCACTTT
CASSLGQGVGSPLHF
>-|TRBJ1-6|-|TRBV30
TGTGCCTGGAGCGGGCAGAATAATTCACCCCTCCACTTT
CAWSGQNNSPLHF
>-|TRBJ2-6|TRBD1|TRBV11-3
TGTGCCAGCAGCTTCGGACAGGGGGCTGGGGCCAACGTCCTGACTTTC
CASSFGQGAGANVLTF
>-|TRBJ1-2|-|TRBV19
TGTGCCAGTAGTATTCAGCAGGGGAGTTCCTATGGCTACACCTTC
CASSIQQGSSYGYTF
>few|TRBJ1-4|-|TRBV1
TGCGCCAGCAGCCAGCTTTACGGACAGGGGGCTACTAATGAAAAACTGTTTTTT
CASSQLYGQGATNEKLFF
>-|TRBJ1-6|-|TRBV19
TGTGCCAGTAGTATAGGCGGAGGGGGATCACCCCTCCACTTT
CASSIGGGGSPLHF
>-|TRBJ2-7|-|TRBV19
TGTGCCAGTAGTATACACGGGCACTACGAGCAGTACTTC
CASSIHGHYEQYF
>few|TRBJ2-5|TRBD1|TRBV9
TGTGCCAGCAGTCCCGGGACAGGAAAGACCCAGTACTTC
CASSPGTGKTQYF
>-|TRBJ1-2|-|TRBV7-2
TGTGCCAGCAGCTTAAGACAGGACTATGGCTACACCTTC
CASSLRQDYGYTF
>medium-sized|TRBJ2-5|TRBD2|TRBV11-3
TGTGCCAGCAGCTTAGGGCCAGCGGGGATACAAGAGACCCAGTACTTC
CASSLGPAGIQETQYF
>-|TRBJ2-5|-|TRBV19
TGTGCCAGTAGCCCCAATGGGTGGCGGCAAGAGACCCAGTACTTC
CASSPNGWRQETQYF
>-|TRBJ1-5|-|TRBV7-2
TGTGCCAGCAGCTCGGACGGAGATCAGCCCCAGCATTTT
CASSSDGDQPQHF
>-|TRBJ2-7|TRBD1|TRBV6-8
TGTGCCAGCAGTTACTCGACAGGGGGAGCCTACGAGCAGTACTTC
CASSYSTGGAYEQYF
>medium-sized|TRBJ2-5|TRBD2|TRBV6-1
TGTGCCAGCAGTGAAGCTAGCGGGGGCCAAGAGACCCAGTACTTC
CASSEASGGQETQYF
>few|TRBJ2-3|TRBD2|TRBV11-3
TGTGCCAGCAGCTTACTGGCGGGGGGCCACACAGATACGCAGTATTTT
CASSLLAGGHTDTQYF
>-|TRBJ2-3|TRBD2|TRBV11-3
TGTGCCAGCAGCTCGGGACTAGGAATCTTCACAGATACGCAGTATTTT
CASSSGLGIFTDTQYF
>few|TRBJ1-5|TRBD1|TRBV7-2
TGTGCCAGCAGTAGACAGGGGAATCAGCCCCAGCATTTT
CASSRQGNQPQHF
>-|TRBJ2-3|-|TRBV30
TGTGCCTGGACACCTAGCACAGATACGCAGTATTTT
CAWTPSTDTQYF
>-|TRBJ2-6|-|TRBV6-8
TGTGCCAGCAGTTTTGGGGGATTCGGGGCCAACGTCCTGACTTTC
CASSFGGFGANVLTF